A selection of T cell receptor beta chains follows, all from one sample in a study of cytomegalovirus exposure and HLA in healthy donors. The data were produced by immunoSEQ multiplex PCR, yet TCRdb's version contains in-frame clones alone and is incomplete. Among 190,000 or so clones listed, about 79% were seen once. The specimen was PBMCs. These receptors all stem from a woman aged 25 to 39 in good health and CMV-seropositive. CDR3s include the opening cysteine and the closing phenylalanine or tryptophan. The D gene is left open where the match is weak. Clone size is shown for a subset of rows, as once, few, many or a class of expanded clone.

d_gene | j_gene | v_gene | abundance | CDR3aa | CDR3nt
TRBD1 | TRBJ1-1 | TRBV2 | - | CASSDKAGGNTEAFF | TGTGCCAGCAGTGATAAGGCAGGGGGGAACACTGAAGCTTTCTTT
TRBD1 | TRBJ2-7 | TRBV13 | - | CASSIGTGAYEQYF | TGTGCCAGCAGCATAGGGACAGGGGCTTACGAGCAGTACTTC
- | TRBJ2-1 | TRBV7-2 | once | CASSATRGGAIGEQFF | TGTGCCAGCAGCGCCACTAGAGGGGGAGCAATTGGTGAGCAGTTCTTC
TRBD1 | TRBJ2-7 | TRBV5-1 | - | CASRYGTGMNEQYF | TGCGCCAGCAGGTACGGGACAGGGATGAACGAGCAGTACTTC
TRBD1 | TRBJ2-6 | TRBV27 | - | CASSSRGTGANVLTF | TGTGCCAGCAGTTCCAGGGGGACTGGGGCCAACGTCCTGACTTTC
- | TRBJ2-5 | TRBV28 | - | CASFNTEETQYF | TGTGCCAGCTTTAATACAGAAGAGACCCAGTACTTC
- | TRBJ2-5 | TRBV19 | - | CASSRMASQETQYF | TGTGCCAGTAGTAGAATGGCAAGCCAAGAGACCCAGTACTTC
TRBD2 | TRBJ2-5 | TRBV7-2 | - | CASSSSGIQETQYF | TGTGCCAGCAGCTCTAGCGGGATACAAGAGACCCAGTACTTC
- | TRBJ2-1 | TRBV5-1 | - | CASSLDQPRGQFF | TGCGCCAGCAGCTTGGACCAGCCACGAGGGCAGTTCTTC
- | TRBJ1-2 | TRBV5-1 | - | CASSPGLLYGYTF | TGCGCCAGCAGCCCGGGACTTCTCTATGGCTACACCTTC
- | TRBJ1-5 | TRBV15 | - | CATSPRVPKSNQPQHF | TGTGCCACCAGCCCCCGGGTACCTAAAAGCAATCAGCCCCAGCATTTT
- | TRBJ1-5 | TRBV5-1 | few | CASSADLGGSPQHF | TGCGCCAGCAGCGCTGACCTCGGAGGATCGCCCCAGCATTTT
- | TRBJ1-1 | TRBV18 | - | CASSGTGEAFF | TGTGCCAGCTCGGGGACTGGGGAAGCTTTCTTT
- | TRBJ1-5 | TRBV6-1 | - | CASSHTQFNQPQHF | TGTGCCAGCAGTCATACACAGTTCAATCAGCCCCAGCATTTT
TRBD1 | TRBJ1-1 | TRBV6-5 | many | CASRLTGATEAFF | TGTGCCAGCAGGCTAACAGGGGCCACTGAAGCTTTCTTT
TRBD1 | TRBJ1-1 | TRBV25-1 | - | CASSRDRELTEAFF | TGTGCCAGCAGTAGGGACAGGGAGTTGACTGAAGCTTTCTTT
TRBD2 | TRBJ2-3 | TRBV13 | - | CASSRTSGRGADTQYF | TGTGCCAGCAGCCGGACTAGCGGGAGAGGGGCAGATACGCAGTATTTT
- | TRBJ2-2 | TRBV27 | - | CASSLSIGAGELFF | TGTGCCAGCAGTTTATCGATCGGGGCCGGGGAGCTGTTTTTT
TRBD1 | TRBJ2-7 | TRBV6-1 | - | CASSKTGTATYEQYF | TGTGCCAGCAGTAAAACCGGGACAGCTACCTACGAGCAGTACTTC
TRBD1 | TRBJ1-2 | TRBV28 | - | CASQLGQAVYGYTF | TGTGCCAGCCAACTAGGACAGGCGGTCTATGGCTACACCTTC
- | TRBJ2-7 | TRBV5-1 | - | CASSFGTGSYEQYF | TGCGCCAGCAGCTTTGGAACAGGCTCCTACGAGCAGTACTTC
TRBD1 | TRBJ2-7 | TRBV4-2 | - | CASSQDHPGGSYEQYF | TGTGCCAGCAGCCAAGATCACCCAGGGGGCTCCTACGAGCAGTACTTC
- | TRBJ2-7 | TRBV7-3 | - | CASSWARGPYEQYF | TGTGCCAGCAGCTGGGCGCGGGGTCCCTACGAGCAGTACTTC
TRBD1 | TRBJ2-3 | TRBV27 | once | CASKPQGAGDTQYF | TGTGCCAGCAAACCACAGGGGGCAGGAGATACGCAGTATTTT
TRBD1 | TRBJ2-7 | TRBV19 | - | CASSRDRVRYEQYF | TGTGCCAGTAGTAGGGACAGGGTACGCTACGAGCAGTACTTC
- | TRBJ1-2 | TRBV27 | - | CASSFRSGYGYTF | TGTGCCAGCAGTTTCAGGTCTGGCTATGGCTACACCTTC
- | TRBJ1-2 | TRBV7-2 | - | CASSIPPSGYTF | TGTGCCAGCAGCATTCCCCCTAGTGGCTACACCTTC
- | TRBJ2-7 | TRBV18 | - | CASSPPINREEQYF | TGTGCCAGCTCACCACCGATTAACAGAGAAGAGCAGTACTTC
- | TRBJ1-1 | TRBV5-1 | - | CASSLAARDTEAFF | TGCGCCAGCAGCTTGGCGGCTCGGGACACTGAAGCTTTCTTT
TRBD2 | TRBJ2-7 | TRBV6-5 | - | CASSRLAGGFYEQYF | TGTGCCAGCAGTAGACTAGCGGGAGGTTTCTACGAGCAGTACTTC
- | TRBJ2-6 | TRBV10-3 | - | CAISESVGAGANVLTF | TGTGCCATCAGTGAGTCTGTAGGGGCTGGGGCCAACGTCCTGACTTTC
- | TRBJ1-5 | TRBV28 | - | CASSLLGGGNQPQHF | TGTGCCAGCAGTTTGTTAGGGGGGGGCAATCAGCCCCAGCATTTT
- | TRBJ2-7 | TRBV5-6 | - | CASSLAADFGAYEQYF | TGTGCCAGCAGCTTGGCCGCAGACTTTGGGGCTTACGAGCAGTACTTC
- | TRBJ1-2 | TRBV2 | - | CASSENPVLGYTF | TGTGCCAGCAGTGAAAACCCGGTTCTTGGCTACACCTTC
- | TRBJ1-2 | TRBV30 | - | CAWSVGGSIPGYTF | TGTGCCTGGAGTGTAGGAGGAAGTATACCGGGCTACACCTTC
TRBD2 | TRBJ2-2 | TRBV6-6 | few | CASSQTSGGGELFF | TGTGCCAGCAGTCAGACTAGCGGAGGCGGGGAGCTGTTTTTT
TRBD2 | TRBJ2-2 | TRBV7-3 | - | CASSLAGGPDGELFF | TGTGCCAGCAGCCTAGCGGGAGGGCCGGACGGGGAGCTGTTTTTT
TRBD2 | TRBJ2-3 | TRBV5-1 | - | CASSTIAGGADTQYF | TGCGCCAGCAGCACTATAGCGGGAGGGGCAGATACGCAGTATTTT
- | TRBJ2-3 | TRBV5-4 | - | CASSFGSTDTQYF | TGTGCCAGCAGCTTTGGCAGCACAGATACGCAGTATTTT
- | TRBJ2-2 | TRBV7-9 | - | CASSSIVPTGELFF | TGTGCCAGCAGCTCCATTGTCCCCACCGGGGAGCTGTTTTTT
TRBD2 | TRBJ2-1 | TRBV5-6 | - | CASSHRLGREFF | TGTGCCAGCAGCCATCGCCTCGGGAGGGAGTTCTTC
TRBD2 | TRBJ2-7 | TRBV28 | - | CASSSVWTSGSRGYEQYF | TGTGCCAGCAGCTCAGTCTGGACTAGCGGATCGAGAGGCTACGAGCAGTACTTC
TRBD1 | TRBJ2-2 | TRBV2 | - | CASGDRTGGPGELFF | TGTGCCAGCGGGGATAGGACAGGGGGGCCCGGGGAGCTGTTTTTT
TRBD2 | TRBJ2-5 | TRBV27 | once | CASSLSSGSTETQYF | TGTGCCAGCAGTTTATCGAGCGGGAGTACGGAGACCCAGTACTTC
TRBD2 | TRBJ2-7 | TRBV9 | once | CASSVVSGTRGEQYF | TGTGCCAGCAGCGTAGTTAGCGGGACCCGAGGGGAGCAGTACTTC